A selection of T cell receptor beta chains follows, all from one sample in a study of somatic mutations in cytotoxic T cells in rheumatoid arthritis. Measured with immunoSEQ multiplex PCR; TCRdb has only the in-frame clones, and not every one. The repertoire holds roughly 2,500 clones, with over 60% as singletons. Specimen: CD8+ T cells sorted from blood. The receptors were sampled from a man aged 70-80 years with rheumatoid arthritis. CDR3s include the opening cysteine and the closing phenylalanine or tryptophan. A D gene is named only where the DNA matches it firmly. Size values are once, few and many counts, or a class for expanded clones, and some rows have none.

v_call	d_call	clone_size	j_call	cdr3_nt	cdr3_aa
TRBV27	TRBD2	-	TRBJ2-7	TGTGCCAGCAGTTCCGGGACTAGCGGGATCTTGAACGAGCAGTACTTC	CASSSGTSGILNEQYF
TRBV5-1	-	-	TRBJ2-2	TGCGCCAGCAGGAGAGGTACCGGGGAGCTGTTTTTT	CASRRGTGELFF
TRBV19	TRBD2	-	TRBJ2-1	TGTGCCAGTAGTATACTAGCGGGAACCTACAATGAGCAGTTCTTC	CASSILAGTYNEQFF
TRBV5-4	-	once	TRBJ2-3	TGTGCCAGCAGCTTGGGGACAGACAGAATTCCGATCAATCTTCCAGATACGCAGTATTTT	CASSLGTDRIPINLPDTQYF
TRBV7-7	TRBD2	-	TRBJ2-1	TGTGCCAGCAGTCCCGGGTTGGCGGGAGACTCCTACAATGAGCAGTTCTTC	CASSPGLAGDSYNEQFF
TRBV7-9	-	-	TRBJ2-1	TGTGCCAGCAGCCCCAACACGGGGAATGAGCAGTTCTTC	CASSPNTGNEQFF
TRBV11-2	TRBD1	large	TRBJ2-7	TGTGCCAGCAGCTCGACAGGGGGGGGTTACGAGCAGTACTTC	CASSSTGGGYEQYF
TRBV6-1	-	few	TRBJ1-2	TGTGCCAGCAGTGAAGCACGGGGTTGGGGCTACACCTTC	CASSEARGWGYTF
TRBV5-6	-	-	TRBJ2-7	TGTGCCAGCAGCTTATTTTCTAGCGCCCAGGACTACGAGCAGTACTTC	CASSLFSSAQDYEQYF
TRBV2	TRBD1	once	TRBJ2-1	TGTGCCAGCAGCGGGACAGGGGTTAATGGTGAGCAGTTCTTC	CASSGTGVNGEQFF
TRBV7-8	TRBD2	-	TRBJ2-7	TGTGCCAGCAGCTTAGGGGGCGGGGGGGCCGACGAGCAGTACTTC	CASSLGGGGADEQYF
TRBV5-4	TRBD2	-	TRBJ2-7	TGTGCCAGCAGCTTGGGGGGGGGACTAGCGGGAGTTTACGAGCAGTACTTC	CASSLGGGLAGVYEQYF
TRBV13	-	-	TRBJ2-1	TGTGCCAGCAGCTTAGGTCTAGGGGCGAATGAGCAGTTCTTC	CASSLGLGANEQFF
TRBV15	-	-	TRBJ1-1	TGTGCCACCAGCATAGACAAGAACACTGAAGCTTTCTTT	CATSIDKNTEAFF
TRBV7-8	-	-	TRBJ1-3	TGTGCCAGCAGCTCCACAACAGACTCTGGAAACACCATATATTTT	CASSSTTDSGNTIYF
TRBV18	TRBD1	-	TRBJ1-6	TGTGCCAGCTCAAAGGGGACAGCCAGCTCCTATAATTCACCCCTCCACTTT	CASSKGTASSYNSPLHF
TRBV6-5	TRBD1	once	TRBJ2-7	TGTGCCAGCAGTTACGGGACAGGAAATATCGAGCAGTACTTC	CASSYGTGNIEQYF
TRBV10-3	TRBD2	-	TRBJ2-7	TGTGCCATCAGTGAGAGGCGACTAGCGGCCTCCTACGAGCAGTACTTC	CAISERRLAASYEQYF
TRBV10-1	-	-	TRBJ2-7	TGCGCCAGCCGTCAGGATGCGGGTTCCTACGAGCAGTACTTC	CASRQDAGSYEQYF
TRBV7-9	-	-	TRBJ1-1	TGTGCCAGCAGCCTACCCGGGGGGAGGAACACTGAAGCTTTCTTT	CASSLPGGRNTEAFF
TRBV7-6	TRBD1	-	TRBJ2-1	TGTGCCAGCACAGGACAGGGGGCGAATGAGCAGTTCTTC	CASTGQGANEQFF
TRBV10-1	TRBD2	-	TRBJ2-1	TGCGCCAGTAGCGGGAGGGGTTGGAATGAGCAGTTCTTC	CASSGRGWNEQFF
TRBV9	-	-	TRBJ1-6	TGTGCCAGCCCTCGGACAGTAGAGATGTATAATTCACCCCTCCACTTT	CASPRTVEMYNSPLHF
TRBV9	-	-	TRBJ2-2	TGTGCCAGCAGCGCCGGGGCCGGGGAGCTGTTTTTT	CASSAGAGELFF
TRBV2	-	-	TRBJ2-7	TGTGCCAGCGCCGGGACAAGGATTTACGAGCAGTACTTC	CASAGTRIYEQYF
TRBV4-2	TRBD1	once	TRBJ2-7	TGTGCCAGCAGCCCACCGGGACAGGCCCCTAGGGAGCAGTACTTC	CASSPPGQAPREQYF
TRBV7-9	TRBD2	few	TRBJ2-5	TGTGCCAGCAGCTTAGGGGGGGGAGGGGACGCGTTGGAGACCCAGTACTTC	CASSLGGGGDALETQYF
TRBV28	TRBD2	-	TRBJ2-3	TGTGCCAGCAGTTTCCTAGCGGGAACAGATACGCAGTATTTT	CASSFLAGTDTQYF
TRBV7-6	-	-	TRBJ2-2	TGTGCCAGCAGCTTAGTATCCGAGGGCCGCACCGGGGAGCTGTTTTTT	CASSLVSEGRTGELFF
TRBV4-1	TRBD1	few	TRBJ2-1	TGCGCCAGCAGCCAAGATTTTCAGGGGGCCTCGTATGAGCAGTTCTTC	CASSQDFQGASYEQFF